The T cell receptor beta chain described here comes from a study of breast tumors, draining lymph nodes, adjacent tissues. Points on this clonotype: What it recognizes is unknown.

V gave up 2 bases and J gave up 6 bases, with 2 bases separating them. CDR1 is KGHSH, CDR2 LQKENI, per germline. CDR3 length: 11 residues. Study results and limitations: That most tumor T cells come from lymph nodes remained unproven. Compared with basal-like, luminal-like tumors shared significantly more repertoire with nontumor tissue. Findings are consistent with lymph node origin and intratumoral expansion of most tumor T cells. Compared with lymph nodes, tumors were less diverse; compared with nontumor tissue, more.

The lymph nodes were axillary draining lymph nodes from breast cancer patients. TCRdb reprocessed the multiplex PCR reads with MiXCR, giving one entry per CDR3 protein. The table lists about 180,000 distinct CDR3 sequences, about 30% of them singletons. The source of this sequence is a female donor with breast cancer. Some clones in this sample may be carry-over from other donors' samples. Sequenced input: axillary lymph node tissue. The chain joins TRBV18 to TRBJ2-1; no clear D gene. The DNA for the CDR3 is TGTGCCAGCTCACCAGGCAATGAGCAGTTCTTC. It yields the protein CASSPGNEQFF.